The subject of this entry is one TCR beta chain. The antigen is undetermined. At one end the junction does not follow the germline gene, possibly because of a read error. Germline CDR1 SGHAT, CDR2 FQNNGV. The CDR3 extends over 15 amino acids. The data derive from a study of tumor-infiltrating lymphocytes in primary liver carcinoma. RNA was extracted from whole blood without cell sorting, alongside germline DNA. Study-level results: Tumor top-250-clone fraction significantly exceeded that of blood (p = 0.039).

The input was 400 to 500 ng total RNA; TCR beta cDNA was made from it with a constant-region primer. Libraries for TCR beta were built through three nested multiplex PCR rounds, which together made up a slightly modified ARM-PCR procedure. It was with TRBV1-TRBV30 forward primers and a C-beta reverse primer that the first two PCR rounds were run, at roughly 10 cycles each. TCRdb called the multiplex PCR reads again in MiXCR, with one record for every CDR3 protein. The table records about 310,000 distinct CDR3 sequences, about three fifths of them present only once. J is TRBJ1-6 and V is TRBV11-2; D perhaps matches TRBD1 (6 bases). The receptor comes from a woman between 25 and 40 years old with primary liver carcinoma and hepatitis B virus infection. Sequencing used peripheral blood. The CDR3 protein is CASSGSGGLNSPPHF. The CDR3 coding sequence is TGTGCCAGCAGCGGATCCGGGGGCCTTAATTCACCCCCCCACTTT.